One and the same sample provided the 22 T cell receptor beta chains below, sequenced in a study of CD8+ T cells in alopecia areata. RNA extraction and reverse transcription yielded cDNA as sequencing template. Some clones are missing from TCRdb's copy, which holds only in-frame ones; the method was immunoSEQ multiplex PCR. The table records about 200,000 clones, approximately 53% of them present only once. Sequenced: CD8+ T cells sorted from blood. These receptors all stem from a human donor in good health.

This clone was detected only a few times. The chain is built from TRBV29-1 and TRBJ1-2, with 7 positions matching TRBD1. Trimming removed 2 bases from V and 0 bases from J; junction bases left unmatched: 6. Per the germline V gene, CDR1 is SQVTM and CDR2 is ANQGSEA. This CDR3 comprises 15 residues. DNA of the CDR3: TGCAGCGTTGAAATGAGGGGGCGGGCTAACTATGGCTACACCTTC. Protein: CSVEMRGRANYGYTF.

The genes are TRBV15 and TRBJ2-5; unclear D gene. Trimming cost V 0 bases and J 1 base, with 9 bases left between them. Germline loops: CDR1 LNHNV, CDR2 YYDKDF (reference sequence). CDR3 length: 15 residues. The CDR3 reads CATSRDLSSQETQYF. The CDR3 DNA reads TGTGCCACCAGCAGAGATCTTAGCTCCCAAGAGACCCAGTACTTC. Filled out from reference TRBV15 and TRBJ2-5, the complete variable domain reads DAMVIQNPRYQVTQFGKPVTLSCSQTLNHNVMYWYQQKSSQAPKLLFHYYDKDFNNEADTPDNFQSRRPNTSFCFLDIRSPGLGDTAMYLCATSRDLSSQETQYFGPGTRLLVL.

V is TRBV9 and J is TRBJ1-5; no clear D gene. This CDR3 is 15 amino acids long. Germline CDR1 SGDLS, CDR2 YYNGEE. The V end lost 0 bases, the J end lost 4 bases, and 11 bases lay between the germline ends. The CDR3 DNA is TGTGCCAGCAGCGTAGGTGAAGGGCCAAATCAGCCCCAGCATTTT. Encoded protein: CASSVGEGPNQPQHF. Full variable domain (missing parts from reference TRBV9 and TRBJ1-5): DSGVTQTPKHLITATGQRVTLRCSPRSGDLSVYWYQQSLDQGLQFLIQYYNGEERAKGNILERFSAQQFPDLHSELNLSSLELGDSALYFCASSVGEGPNQPQHFGDGTRLSIL.

The chain carries TRBV13 and TRBJ1-6; D might be TRBD1 (6 bases). The V end lost 4 bases, the J end lost 7 bases, and 11 bases lay between the germline ends. Germline assignment: CDR1 PRHDT and CDR2 FYEKMQ (reference sequence). This CDR3 has 14 amino acids. CDR3 DNA sequence: TGTGCCAGCAGCTCGGACAGTTCAAATTCACCCCTCCACTTT. Its translation is CASSSDSSNSPLHF.

Only a few counts were recorded for this clone. CDR3 sequence (DNA): TGTGCCAGCAGTTTCTTGGGGTCTTCAGCGAGGGAGACCCAGTACTTC. It codes for CASSFLGSSARETQYF. The chain recombines TRBV27 with TRBJ2-5; D is uncertain. The V gene's germline CDR1 is MNHEY and CDR2 SMNVEV (reference sequence). V lost 3 bases and J 5 bases, leaving 19 bases between the germline ends. The CDR3 spans 16 residues.

The genes are TRBV2 and TRBJ1-2; the D is unclear. Per the germline V gene, CDR1 is SNHLY and CDR2 is FYNNEI. V was cut by 10 bases and J by 2 bases, with 23 bases left in between. The CDR3 loop spans 16 amino acids. The CDR3 nucleotides are TGTGCCACCAGAGCCCCCTATGTGGGCGCAAACTATGGCTACACCTTC. Its translation is CATRAPYVGANYGYTF.

V is TRBV4-1 and J is TRBJ2-5; 10 nucleotides align to TRBD1. The CDR3 has 17 residues. Per germline, CDR1 MGHRA and CDR2 YSYEKL. J was trimmed by 3 bases and V by 2 bases; bases with no gene match: 9. CDR3 sequence reads: CASSQLPTGGVEETQYF. CDR3 coding DNA: TGCGCCAGCAGCCAACTTCCGACAGGGGGCGTCGAAGAGACCCAGTACTTC.

The J gene is TRBJ1-2, the V gene TRBV5-4, with 9 positions matching TRBD1. V dropped 0 bases and J dropped 0; count of bases not matched to a gene: 0. Per the germline V gene, CDR1 is SGHNT and CDR2 is YYREEE (reference sequence). The CDR3 has 15 residues. CDR3: CASSLGDRANYGYTF. CDR3 coding DNA: TGTGCCAGCAGCTTGGGGGACAGGGCTAACTATGGCTACACCTTC.

V usage is TRBV4-1 and J usage is TRBJ2-5; 8 nucleotides align to TRBD1. The CDR3 length is 15 residues. Trimming cost V 5 bases and J 5 bases; bases outside gene matches: 10. Per the germline V gene, CDR1 is MGHRA and CDR2 is YSYEKL. CDR3 region: CASSGAGGRPETQYF. The CDR3 coding sequence is TGCGCCAGCAGCGGCGCAGGGGGCCGACCGGAGACCCAGTACTTC.

This sequence joins TRBV9 and TRBJ2-2; D not resolved. Trimming removed 4 bases from V and 6 bases from J, with 16 bases in between. The length of the CDR3 is 15 residues. Germline CDR1 reads SGDLS; CDR2 reads YYNGEE. The CDR3 DNA reads TGTGCCAGCAGCCCCCGGTTCCAGGTGCCCGGGGAGCTGTTTTTT. Translation gives CASSPRFQVPGELFF.

The V gene is TRBV25-1, the J gene TRBJ1-1; D is unclear. V lost 1 base and J lost 0, with 6 bases in between. Germline lookup yields CDR1 MGHDK and CDR2 SYGVNS. CDR3 length equals 14 residues. CDR3 nucleotide sequence: TGTGCCAGCAGTGAATCCGGGGTGAACACTGAAGCTTTCTTT. It is translated as CASSESGVNTEAFF.

This sequence joins TRBV7-4 and TRBJ2-3; TRBD2 aligns across 8 bases. In germline, CDR1 is SGHVT, CDR2 SQSDAQ. With V trimmed by 5 bases and J by 5 bases, 12 bases remained unmatched. The CDR3 is made up of 16 amino acids. This CDR3 is CASSDRLARGVDTQYF. DNA of the CDR3: TGTGCCAGCAGCGACAGACTAGCGCGGGGCGTAGATACGCAGTATTTT.

The chain employs TRBV7-9 and TRBJ2-3; a weak D match, TRBD2 (5 bases). V was shortened by 5 bases and J by 4 bases, with 10 bases between the two germline ends. CDR3 size: 13 residues. Germline CDR1 is SEHNR and CDR2 is FQNEAQ (reference sequence). The CDR3 sequence: CASSRGGSDTQYF. Written as DNA, the CDR3 is TGTGCCAGCAGCCGGGGTGGATCAGATACGCAGTATTTT.

V and J are TRBV29-1 and TRBJ2-7; possibly TRBD1 or TRBD2 for D (5 bases each). CDR1 and CDR2 from the germline V gene are SQVTM and ANQGSEA. The V end was cut by 5 bases, the J end by 3 bases, with 11 bases between. This CDR3 comprises 12 residues. The DNA of the CDR3 is TGCAGCGTTCAGGGAGCGAACTACGAGCAGTACTTC. It yields the protein CSVQGANYEQYF.

This clone was found a few times. The chain is built from TRBV19 and TRBJ2-6; D may correspond to TRBD1 or TRBD2 (5 bases each). This CDR3 comprises 17 residues. Germline loops: CDR1 LNHDA, CDR2 SQIVND (reference sequence). V lost 1 base and J lost 1, with 11 bases in between. The CDR3 loop reads CASSIGYGGSGANVLTF. The CDR3 region has the DNA TGTGCCAGTAGTATAGGATATGGGGGATCTGGGGCCAACGTCCTGACTTTC.

The chain couples TRBV9 to TRBJ1-1; 10 bases align to TRBD1. Germline V gene data show CDR1 as SGDLS and CDR2 as YYNGEE. The CDR3 consists of 16 residues. J was trimmed by 3 bases and V by 0 bases; bases with no gene match: 5. The CDR3 DNA follows: TGTGCCAGCAGCGTAGGGACAGGGGGACGAGACACTGAAGCTTTCTTT. Translated: CASSVGTGGRDTEAFF.

The V gene is TRBV4-1, the J gene TRBJ2-7; tentatively, D is TRBD2 (6 bases). The CDR3 is 14 amino acids. Trimming pared 0 bases from V and 3 bases from J, leaving 9 bases between. Germline V gives CDR1 MGHRA, CDR2 YSYEKL. CDR3 residues: CASSQDGGVYEQYF. For the CDR3, the DNA is TGCGCCAGCAGCCAAGATGGAGGGGTCTACGAGCAGTACTTC.

In DNA form, the CDR3 reads TGCGCCAGCAGCTTCGACAGGGGGCGCATCTACGAGCAGTACTTC. Its translation: CASSFDRGRIYEQYF. The genes are TRBV5-1 and TRBJ2-7; 10 bases agree with TRBD1. Germline V gene data show CDR1 as SGHRS and CDR2 as YFSETQ. This CDR3 has 15 residues. The J segment lost 3 bases and the V segment lost 2 bases, leaving 5 bases of the junction unmatched.

This chain joins TRBV4-1 and TRBJ2-7; D might be TRBD1 or TRBD2, each matching 5 bases. Germline V gives CDR1 MGHRA, CDR2 YSYEKL. The CDR3 spans 15 residues. The V end was cut by 1 base, the J end by 0 bases, with 10 bases between. The CDR3, as DNA: TGCGCCAGCAGCCAAGGGGAGACAGTCTCCTACGAGCAGTACTTC. The encoded protein is CASSQGETVSYEQYF.

The chain uses TRBV29-1 and TRBJ1-2; TRBD1 is a possible D gene (6 bases). Trimming stripped 6 bases from V and 1 base from J, with 18 bases between. CDR3 length equals 15 residues. Germline V gene lookup returns CDR1 SQVTM and CDR2 ANQGSEA. CDR3 DNA: TGCAGCGTGGCCCCCCTACAGGGCCTTAACTATGGCTACACCTTC. Protein: CSVAPLQGLNYGYTF.

The chain joins TRBV29-1 to TRBJ1-2, with D unresolved. The germline V gene has CDR1 SQVTM and CDR2 ANQGSEA. The germline V and J ends were trimmed by 0 bases and 6 bases, with 17 bases remaining between them. This CDR3 has 15 residues. CDR3 loop: CSVEDPPRGYDGYTF. CDR3 DNA: TGCAGCGTTGAAGATCCCCCGAGAGGCTACGATGGCTACACCTTC.

The rearrangement links TRBV11-2 to TRBJ1-2; D is possibly TRBD1 (5 bases). Trimming left V 2 bases short and J 3 bases short, with 7 bases between. Germline V gene sequence: CDR1 SGHAT, CDR2 FQNNGV. CDR3 length: 13 residues. The CDR3 reads CASSLQGDYGYTF. The CDR3 DNA is TGTGCCAGCAGCTTACAGGGAGACTATGGCTACACCTTC.